This TCR beta chain was documented in a study of tumor-infiltrating lymphocytes in oesophageal squamous cell carcinoma. TCRdb processed the PCR reads anew with MiXCR; each CDR3 protein has one entry. The sample comprises over 20,000 distinct CDR3 sequences, more than 30% of which are singletons, and roughly two fifths rests with the top ten. This CDR3 is built from 15 residues. The germline V gene has CDR1 SGDLS and CDR2 YYNGEE. This TCR came from a male donor with esophageal squamous cell carcinoma. This chain joins TRBV9 and TRBJ2-4, with D uncertain. The tail of the sequence fits TRBJ2-7 better, so the J call may be wrong. The source material was esophageal tumor tissue. CDR3 nucleotides: TGTGCCAGCAGCGGTGTTGGCGGATCGCTGTACGAGCAGTACTTC. Protein: CASSGVGGSLYEQYF.